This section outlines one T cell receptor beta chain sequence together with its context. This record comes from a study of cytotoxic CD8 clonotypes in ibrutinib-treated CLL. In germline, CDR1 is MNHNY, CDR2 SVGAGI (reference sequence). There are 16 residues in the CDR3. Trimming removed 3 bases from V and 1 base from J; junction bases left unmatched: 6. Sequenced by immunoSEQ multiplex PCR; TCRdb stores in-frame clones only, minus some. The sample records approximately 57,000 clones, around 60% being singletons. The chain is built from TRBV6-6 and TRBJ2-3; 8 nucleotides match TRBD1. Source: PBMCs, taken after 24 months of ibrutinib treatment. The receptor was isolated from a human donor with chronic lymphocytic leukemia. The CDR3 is CASSYTAGGGTDTQYF. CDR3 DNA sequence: TGTGCCAGCAGTTATACCGCAGGGGGCGGCACAGATACGCAGTATTTT.